The present TCR beta chain was sequenced within a study of regulatory T cells in long-lasting Graves disease (dated by TCRdb to the early 2020s). Regarding the study in general: Persistent Graves' disease was defined as persistently positive TSH receptor autoantibodies together with antithyroid drug treatment for over 5 years. Persistent Graves' disease patients were compared with newly diagnosed Graves' disease patients by peripheral blood TCR sequencing and RNA sequencing. The study took place in China and was registered as a clinical trial. A total of roughly 35 samples underwent TCR sequencing: about 13 from persistent and roughly 20 from newly diagnosed Graves' disease patients. On average, persistent Graves' disease patients in the clinical cohort had been on antithyroid drugs for approximately ten years.

Library generation was performed with multiplex PCR. TCRdb names Illumina HiSeq 4000 as the instrument used. To build TCR beta libraries, CDR3 regions were amplified by Arm-PCR using iRepertoire HTBI primers. Gel purification was performed on PCR products prior to sequencing. Processing in the source paper ran as follows. Gene usage analysis of CDR3 amino acid clonotypes relied on the 60 or so TRBV and about 15 TRBJ segments identified across samples. COPE and FqMerger were used to merge filtered high-quality paired reads into contigs. Contigs were aligned with BLAST to IMGT TRBV, TRBD and TRBJ reference genes, and CDR3 was defined per IMGT. Any clonotype with a frequency above 0.1% was classified as a highly expanded clone. Shannon entropy was used to measure repertoire diversity, and the Gini coefficient was used to measure V-J evenness. A clonotype was considered public if more than one individual shared it. Using fastp at Q25 and MiXCR, TCRdb reprocessed the public reads and kept productive beta chains. Merged by CDR3 protein, the rows form single entries marked with the most common genes and DNA. The V and J calls were not made by the authors but by TCRdb's processing. In all, the sample holds a few hundred thousand distinct CDR3 sequences, and 22% of those were seen once. In total, the top ten clones hold roughly three fifths of the sample.

As concerns this clonotype: The antigen it binds to is not known. The sample holds no much larger clone one base away, and base qualities are not on file.

The CDR3 measures 14 amino acids from cysteine to phenylalanine. Only the CDR3 region is kept as DNA, spanning 42 bases read in frame from base 1. A distance of 14 bases separates the germline ends of V and J, which lose 5 bases and 4 bases respectively. CDR1 and CDR2 (LNHNV, YYDKDF) derive from the germline V gene (reference sequence). The paper as a whole reports these results and caveats: Because the primary lesion, thyroid tissue, could not be accessed, the study looked at peripheral blood alone. TRBV28, TRBJ1-2 and TRBJ2-5 were preferentially used in persistent disease, while TRBV20-1 and TRBJ2-1 were favored in newly diagnosed disease. Only the TCR beta chain was sequenced and analyzed. Patients with persistent disease shared more public clonotypes (about 3,000) than newly diagnosed patients did (approximately 1,000). As a limitation, the authors acknowledged that the small sample size may reduce accuracy. Compared with newly diagnosed patients, persistent Graves' disease patients had lower TCR Shannon entropy and fewer highly expanded clones, which suggests clonal expansion.

The time point label on this specimen signifies: persistent/refractory GD, antithyroid drugs over 5 years with positive TRAb. RNA was extracted from PBMCs in TRIzol for both TCR sequencing and RNA sequencing. Graves' disease was diagnosed according to American Thyroid Association guidelines. Recruitment of patients was carried out at an endocrinology department in Xi'an, China. From each patient, around 8.3 milliliters of peripheral blood was collected into an EDTA anticoagulant tube. Ficoll Paque Plus density gradient separation was used to isolate PBMCs, and no further T cell sorting was done. An Agilent 2100 Bioanalyzer and agarose gel were used to assess RNA quality, and a NanoDrop 2000 was used to measure RNA concentration.

The specimen comprised peripheral blood mononuclear cells (PBMCs), sampled when the disease was refractory, from a patient treated with antithyroid drugs. Here the chain combines TRBV15 and TRBJ1-2; the D gene cannot be named for sure. The clonotype comes from a female donor with Graves disease. The bases read TGTGCCACCAGCGAGGACCTGGAGGGCTATGGCTACACCTTC. Its protein is CATSEDLEGYGYTF. With all but the CDR3 taken from the reference TRBV15 and TRBJ1-2 genes, the full variable domain is: DAMVIQNPRYQVTQFGKPVTLSCSQTLNHNVMYWYQQKSSQAPKLLFHYYDKDFNNEADTPDNFQSRRPNTSFCFLDIRSPGLGDTAMYLCATSEDLEGYGYTFGSGTRLTVV.